This T cell receptor beta chain was found in a study of vaccination effects on CD4 cells after COVID-19. Overall study: After the second dose, samples were taken at median day 72.

Regarding the study as a whole: Clones that were induced by infection or by vaccine showed marked contraction late after vaccination. Limitations: small convalescent group and missing early post-infection timepoints.

This clone ranks as large. Its antigen is not known. Within the ViraFEST assay, antigen-specific CD4+ T cells underwent expansion with viral peptide pools prior to sequencing. On roughly day 9 of culture, CD4+ T cells were separated out. Either the mRNA-1273 or the BNT162b2 vaccine was given to participants as two doses. On day 3 and again on day 7, half the medium was replaced with IL-2 medium. The germline V gene has CDR1 ENHRY and CDR2 SYGVKD. The CDR3 covers 15 residues. V was pared by 11 bases and J by 1 base, with 9 bases of the junction left unmatched. Here immunoSEQ multiplex PCR was the method, and the copy in TCRdb shows in-frame clones only, minus some. This repertoire shows about 28,000 clones, around four fifths found once; its top ten account for roughly a tenth.

The V gene is TRBV10-3, the J gene TRBJ2-2; 8 bases map to TRBD2. Sequencing was performed on CD4+ T cells from PBMCs cultured with HCoV-NL63 spike peptides, taken after COVID-19 vaccination. The receptor was derived from a human donor who received a COVID-19 vaccine. CDR3 sequence reads: CAAKPGLENTGELFF. The CDR3 bases are TGTGCCGCGAAACCGGGACTAGAGAACACCGGGGAGCTGTTTTTT.